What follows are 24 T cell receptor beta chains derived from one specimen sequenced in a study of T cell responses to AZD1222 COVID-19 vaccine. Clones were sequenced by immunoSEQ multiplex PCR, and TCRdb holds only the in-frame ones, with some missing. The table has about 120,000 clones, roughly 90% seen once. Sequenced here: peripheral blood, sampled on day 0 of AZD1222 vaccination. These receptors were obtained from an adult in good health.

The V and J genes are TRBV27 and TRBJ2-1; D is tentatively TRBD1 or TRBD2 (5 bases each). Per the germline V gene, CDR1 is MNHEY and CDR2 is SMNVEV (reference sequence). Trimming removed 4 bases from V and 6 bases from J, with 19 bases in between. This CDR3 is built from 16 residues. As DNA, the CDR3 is TGTGCCAGCAGTTCCCTCCAGGGACGTAGGGGCAATGAGCAGTTCTTC. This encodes CASSSLQGRRGNEQFF.

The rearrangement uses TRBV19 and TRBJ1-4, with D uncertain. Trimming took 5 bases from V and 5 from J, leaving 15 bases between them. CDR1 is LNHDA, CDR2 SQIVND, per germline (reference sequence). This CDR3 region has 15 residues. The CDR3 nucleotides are TGTGCCAGTAGTCATCAGGCCCGGAGGAATGAAAAACTGTTTTTT. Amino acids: CASSHQARRNEKLFF.

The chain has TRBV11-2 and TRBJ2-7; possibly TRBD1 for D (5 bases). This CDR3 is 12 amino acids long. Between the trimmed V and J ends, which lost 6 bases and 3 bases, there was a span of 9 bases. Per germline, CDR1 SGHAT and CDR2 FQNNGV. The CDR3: CASSRQRYEQYF. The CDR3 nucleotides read TGTGCCAGCAGTCGACAGCGCTACGAGCAGTACTTC. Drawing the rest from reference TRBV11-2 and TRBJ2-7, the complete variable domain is EAGVAQSPRYKIIEKRQSVAFWCNPISGHATLYWYQQILGQGPKLLIQFQNNGVVDDSQLPKDRFSAERLKGVDSTLKIQPAKLEDSAVYLCASSRQRYEQYFGPGTRLTVT.

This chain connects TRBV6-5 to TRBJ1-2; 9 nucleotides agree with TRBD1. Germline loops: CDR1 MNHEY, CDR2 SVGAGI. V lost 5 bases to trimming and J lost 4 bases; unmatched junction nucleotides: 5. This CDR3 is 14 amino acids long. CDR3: CASSRDREAYGYTF. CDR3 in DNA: TGTGCCAGCAGTAGGGACAGGGAGGCCTATGGCTACACCTTC.

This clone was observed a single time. The CDR3 coding sequence is TGTGCCAGCTGGGGTCGGTCCCGGGACAGGGAAGGGCACCAAGAGACCCAGTACTTC. Translation: CASWGRSRDREGHQETQYF. This rearrangement joins TRBV7-9 to TRBJ2-5, with 9 bases matching TRBD1. Germline V gene lookup returns CDR1 SEHNR and CDR2 FQNEAQ (reference sequence). This CDR3 is built from 19 residues. V shed 8 bases, J shed 0 bases, and the junction held 19 bases outside the gene matches.

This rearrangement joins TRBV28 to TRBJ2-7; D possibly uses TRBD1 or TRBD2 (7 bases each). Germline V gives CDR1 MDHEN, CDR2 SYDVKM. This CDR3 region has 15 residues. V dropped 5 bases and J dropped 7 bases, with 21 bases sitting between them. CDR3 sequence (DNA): TGTGCCAGCAGTCCTACACTAGGCAGGGGGGGAGAGCAGTACTTC. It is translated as CASSPTLGRGGEQYF. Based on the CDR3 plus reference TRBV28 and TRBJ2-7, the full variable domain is DVKVTQSSRYLVKRTGEKVFLECVQDMDHENMFWYRQDPGLGLRLIYFSYDVKMKEKGDIPEGYSVSREKKERFSLILESASTNQTSMYLCASSPTLGRGGEQYFGPGTRLTVT.

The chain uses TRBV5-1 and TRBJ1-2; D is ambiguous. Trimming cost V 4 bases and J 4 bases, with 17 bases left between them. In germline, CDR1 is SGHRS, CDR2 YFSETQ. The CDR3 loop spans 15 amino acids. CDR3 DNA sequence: TGCGCCAGCAGCCTTATCCCCTCTGGGAGCTATGGCTACACCTTC. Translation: CASSLIPSGSYGYTF.

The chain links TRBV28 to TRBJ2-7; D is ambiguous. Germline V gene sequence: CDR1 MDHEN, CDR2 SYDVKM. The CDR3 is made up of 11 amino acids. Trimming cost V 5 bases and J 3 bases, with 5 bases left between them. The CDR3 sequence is CASSILYEQYF. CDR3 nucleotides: TGTGCCAGCAGTATACTCTACGAGCAGTACTTC.

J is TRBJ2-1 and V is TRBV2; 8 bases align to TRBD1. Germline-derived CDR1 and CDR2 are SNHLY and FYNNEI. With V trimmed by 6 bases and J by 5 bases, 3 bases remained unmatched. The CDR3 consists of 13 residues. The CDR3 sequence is CASRRDRNNEQFF. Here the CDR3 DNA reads TGTGCCAGCAGGAGGGACAGGAACAATGAGCAGTTCTTC. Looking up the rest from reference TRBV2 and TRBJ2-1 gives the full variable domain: EPEVTQTPSHQVTQMGQEVILRCVPISNHLYFYWYRQILGQKVEFLVSFYNNEISEKSEIFDDQFSVERPDGSNFTLKIRSTKLEDSAMYFCASRRDRNNEQFFGPGTRLTVL.

The CDR3 sequence is CASSLVGTGGSTDTQYF. CDR3 coding DNA: TGTGCCAGCAGCTTAGTAGGGACGGGGGGATCCACAGATACGCAGTATTTT. The chain links TRBV7-2 to TRBJ2-3, with 7 bases identical to TRBD2. The V and J ends lost 1 base and 2 bases, in that order; junction bases with no gene match: 9. The CDR3 runs 17 residues. Germline CDR1 is SGHTA and CDR2 is FQGNSA.

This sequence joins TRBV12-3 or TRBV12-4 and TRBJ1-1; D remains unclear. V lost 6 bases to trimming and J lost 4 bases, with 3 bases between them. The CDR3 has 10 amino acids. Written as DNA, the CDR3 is TGTGCCAGCAGATCCACTGAAGCTTTCTTT. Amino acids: CASRSTEAFF.

The CDR3 reads CASRQGVEAFF. DNA of the CDR3: TGTGCCAGCAGACAGGGGGTTGAAGCTTTCTTT. This chain links TRBV6-1 with TRBJ1-1, with 8 bases that match TRBD1. Germline-derived CDR1 and CDR2 are MNHNS and SASEGT. The CDR3 has 11 residues. The junction had 1 base not matched to a gene; V was cut back by 6 bases and J by 7 bases.

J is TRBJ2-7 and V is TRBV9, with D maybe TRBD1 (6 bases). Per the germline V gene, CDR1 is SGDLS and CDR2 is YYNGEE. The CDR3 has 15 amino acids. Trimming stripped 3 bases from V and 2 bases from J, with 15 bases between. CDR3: CASSATGTPTYEQYF. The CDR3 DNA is TGTGCCAGCAGCGCAACCGGGACACCGACCTACGAGCAGTACTTC.

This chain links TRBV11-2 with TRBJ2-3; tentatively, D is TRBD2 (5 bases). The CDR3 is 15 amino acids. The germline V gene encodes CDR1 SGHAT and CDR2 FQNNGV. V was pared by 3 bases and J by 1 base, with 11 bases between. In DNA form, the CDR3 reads TGTGCCAGCAGCTTTCTTCCCGGGGGCACAGATACGCAGTATTTT. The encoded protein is CASSFLPGGTDTQYF.

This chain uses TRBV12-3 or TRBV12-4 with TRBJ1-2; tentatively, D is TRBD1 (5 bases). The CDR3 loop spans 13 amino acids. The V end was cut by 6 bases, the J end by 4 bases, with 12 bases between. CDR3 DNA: TGTGCCAGCAGAGGGAGGGGCCTCTATGGCTACACCTTC. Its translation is CASRGRGLYGYTF.

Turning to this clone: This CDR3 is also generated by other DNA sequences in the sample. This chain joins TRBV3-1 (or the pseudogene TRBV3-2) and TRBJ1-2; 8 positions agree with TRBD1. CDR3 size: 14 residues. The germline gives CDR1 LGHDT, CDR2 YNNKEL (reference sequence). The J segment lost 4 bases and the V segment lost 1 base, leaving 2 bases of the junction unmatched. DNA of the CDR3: TGTGCCAGCAGCCAAGGGGGACAGGTCTATGGCTACACCTTC. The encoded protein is CASSQGGQVYGYTF.

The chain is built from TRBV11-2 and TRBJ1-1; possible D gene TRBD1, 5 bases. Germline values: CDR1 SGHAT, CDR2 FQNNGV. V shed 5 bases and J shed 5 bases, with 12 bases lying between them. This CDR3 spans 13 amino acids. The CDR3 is CASSPDRGTEAFF. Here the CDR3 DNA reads TGTGCCAGCAGCCCCGATAGGGGTACTGAAGCTTTCTTT.

CDR3 amino acids: CATSRTSRGDQETQYF. The CDR3 DNA is TGTGCCACCAGCAGAACCTCTAGGGGGGATCAAGAGACCCAGTACTTC. This chain joins TRBV15 and TRBJ2-5, with D perhaps TRBD1 or TRBD2 (6 bases each). Per the germline V gene, CDR1 is LNHNV and CDR2 is YYDKDF (reference sequence). Trimming left V 2 bases short and J 2 bases short, with 15 bases between. The CDR3 runs 16 residues.

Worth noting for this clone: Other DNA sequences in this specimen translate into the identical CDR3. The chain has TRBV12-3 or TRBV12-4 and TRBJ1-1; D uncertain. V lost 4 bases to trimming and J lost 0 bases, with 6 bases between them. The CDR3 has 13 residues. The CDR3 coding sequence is TGTGCCAGCAGTTCGCAGGTGAACACTGAAGCTTTCTTT. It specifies CASSSQVNTEAFF.

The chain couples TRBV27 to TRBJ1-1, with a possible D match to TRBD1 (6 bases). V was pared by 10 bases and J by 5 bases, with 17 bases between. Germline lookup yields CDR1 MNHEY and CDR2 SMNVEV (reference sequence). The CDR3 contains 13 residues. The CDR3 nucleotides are TGTGCCACCCAGAGGCAGGGGTGGACTGAAGCTTTCTTT. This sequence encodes CATQRQGWTEAFF.

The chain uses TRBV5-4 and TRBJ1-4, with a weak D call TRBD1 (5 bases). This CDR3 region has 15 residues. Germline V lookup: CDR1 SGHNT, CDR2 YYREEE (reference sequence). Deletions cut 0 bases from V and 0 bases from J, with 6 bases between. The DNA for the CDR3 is TGTGCCAGCAGCTTGGGGGGCGCAACTAATGAAAAACTGTTTTTT. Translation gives CASSLGGATNEKLFF. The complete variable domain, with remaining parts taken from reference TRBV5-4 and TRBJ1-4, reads ETGVTQSPTHLIKTRGQQVTLRCSSQSGHNTVSWYQQALGQGPQFIFQYYREEENGRGNFPPRFSGLQFPNYSSELNVNALELDDSALYLCASSLGGATNEKLFFGSGTQLSVL.

The CDR3 protein is CASSDIECYGYTF. For the CDR3, the DNA is TGCGCCAGCAGTGATATAGAGTGCTATGGCTACACCTTC. The rearrangement links TRBV10-1 to TRBJ1-2; D gene ambiguous. The CDR3 is made up of 13 amino acids. Germline CDR1 is WNHNN and CDR2 is SYGVQD (reference sequence). V lost 3 bases and J 4 bases, leaving 9 bases between the germline ends.

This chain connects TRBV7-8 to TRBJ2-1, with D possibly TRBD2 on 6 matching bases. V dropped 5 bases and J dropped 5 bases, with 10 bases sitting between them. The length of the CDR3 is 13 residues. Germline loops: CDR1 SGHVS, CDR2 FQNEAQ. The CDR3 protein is CASSLGSNNEQFF. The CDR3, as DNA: TGTGCCAGCAGCCTCGGGAGCAACAATGAGCAGTTCTTC.

The CDR3 sequence: CASSTRTGEGEQFF. In nucleotides, the CDR3 is TGTGCCAGCAGTACGAGGACGGGGGAGGGTGAGCAGTTCTTC. The chain links TRBV2 to TRBJ2-1; TRBD2 matches 7 bases. Trimming at V came to 5 bases and at J to 9 bases, leaving 10 bases not matched to a gene. Germline loops: CDR1 SNHLY, CDR2 FYNNEI. The CDR3 is made up of 14 amino acids.